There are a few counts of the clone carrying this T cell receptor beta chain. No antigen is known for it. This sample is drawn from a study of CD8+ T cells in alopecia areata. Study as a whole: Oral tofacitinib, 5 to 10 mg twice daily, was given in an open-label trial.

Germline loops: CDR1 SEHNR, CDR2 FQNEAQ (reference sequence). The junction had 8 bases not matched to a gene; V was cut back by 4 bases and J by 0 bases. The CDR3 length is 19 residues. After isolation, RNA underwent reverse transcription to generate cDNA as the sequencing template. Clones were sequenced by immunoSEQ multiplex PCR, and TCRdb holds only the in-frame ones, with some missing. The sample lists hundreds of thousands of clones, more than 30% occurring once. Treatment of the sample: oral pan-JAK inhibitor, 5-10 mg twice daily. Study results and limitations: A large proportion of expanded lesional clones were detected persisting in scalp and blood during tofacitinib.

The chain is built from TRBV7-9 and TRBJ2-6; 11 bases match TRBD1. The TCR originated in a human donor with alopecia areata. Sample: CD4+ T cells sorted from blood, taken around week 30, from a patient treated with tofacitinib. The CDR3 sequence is CASSSPGQGADSGANVLTF. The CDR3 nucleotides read TGTGCCAGCAGCTCCCCCGGACAGGGGGCAGACTCTGGGGCCAACGTCCTGACTTTC.